This T cell receptor (beta chain) was found in a study of blood T cell repertoires in COVID-19. Trimming removed 3 bases at V and 3 bases at J, with 6 bases between. Germline assignment: CDR1 WSHSY and CDR2 SAAADI. This CDR3 contains 14 residues. The repertoire was sequenced with immunoSEQ multiplex PCR; TCRdb's copy has only in-frame clones and lacks some. The table includes 45,000 to 70,000 clones, roughly 86% detected once. The gene calls are TRBV10-2 and TRBJ1-6; D is undetermined. The sample taken for sequencing was peripheral blood. The TCR originated in an elderly woman with acute or convalescent COVID-19. The CDR3, as DNA: TGCGCCAGCAGTGAACAGAACTATAATTCACCCCTCCACTTT. Translated: CASSEQNYNSPLHF.